This T cell receptor (beta chain) was profiled in a study of blood T cell repertoires in COVID-19. V was clipped by 0 bases and J by 6 bases, with 20 bases between them. The CDR3 runs 18 residues. Looked up from germline, CDR1 is LGHNA and CDR2 is YSLEER. Sequencing was performed with immunoSEQ multiplex PCR; in TCRdb, only in-frame clones are kept and a portion is missing. This table has about 240,000 clones, about 81% appearing once. This clone was seen only once. The chain employs TRBV4-3 and TRBJ2-2; maybe TRBD2 (6 bases). What was sequenced was peripheral blood. This clonotype was sampled from a woman aged 55-69 years with active or convalescent COVID-19. CDR3 amino acids: CASSQDLIGTSYAGELFF. In DNA, the CDR3 is TGCGCCAGCAGCCAAGATCTAATCGGGACTTCTTATGCCGGGGAGCTGTTTTTT.